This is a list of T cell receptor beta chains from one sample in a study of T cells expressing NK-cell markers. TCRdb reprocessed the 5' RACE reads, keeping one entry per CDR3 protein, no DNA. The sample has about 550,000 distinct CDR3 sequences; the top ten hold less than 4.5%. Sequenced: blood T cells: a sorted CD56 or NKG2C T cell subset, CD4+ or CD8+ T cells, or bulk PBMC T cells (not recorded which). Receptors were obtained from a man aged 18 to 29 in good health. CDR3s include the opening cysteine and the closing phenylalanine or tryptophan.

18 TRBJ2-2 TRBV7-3 CASSSSHISGPGAGELFF
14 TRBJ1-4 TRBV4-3 CASSQAGQGARLFF
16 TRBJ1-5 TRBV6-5 CASSYSSGVLDQPQHF
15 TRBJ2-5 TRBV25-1 CASSAIEGTQETQYF
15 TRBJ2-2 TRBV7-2 CASSSRDRVAGELFF
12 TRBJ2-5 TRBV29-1 CSVGTKQETQYF
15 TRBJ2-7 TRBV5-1 CASSLRSSDDYEQYF
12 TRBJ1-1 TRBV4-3 CASSPSSGAAFF
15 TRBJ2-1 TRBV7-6 CASSYRTGVDNEQFF
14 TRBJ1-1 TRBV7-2 CASSLDGVSTEAFF
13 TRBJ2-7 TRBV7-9 CASSPNGPYEQYF
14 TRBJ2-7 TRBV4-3 CASSQEVIGYEQYF
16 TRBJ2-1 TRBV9 CASSPMGSGDYNEQFF
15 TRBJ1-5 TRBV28 CASRGGRSGNQPQHF
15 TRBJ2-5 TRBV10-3 CAISESAGPQETQYF
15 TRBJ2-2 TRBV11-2 CASSSPRMNTGELFF
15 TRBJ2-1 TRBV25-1 CASTTRTGWWVEQFF
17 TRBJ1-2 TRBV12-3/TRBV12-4 CASSPMGQALANYGYTF
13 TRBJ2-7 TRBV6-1 CVSRSLLSYEQYF
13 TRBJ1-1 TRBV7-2 CASSFGENTEAFF
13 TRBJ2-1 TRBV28 CASSPDAVSEQFF
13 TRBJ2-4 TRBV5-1 CASRKIAGGIQYF
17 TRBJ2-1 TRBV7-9 CASSPPIRLAGIGEQFF
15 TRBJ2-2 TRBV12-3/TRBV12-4 CASVTSAVNTGELFF
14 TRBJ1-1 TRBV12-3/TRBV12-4 CASSSQGGLTEAFF
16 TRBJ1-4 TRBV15 CATSRDGTGGNEKLFF
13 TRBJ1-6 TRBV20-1 CSAGVSADSPLHF
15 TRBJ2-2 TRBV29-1 CSAETSGADTGELFF
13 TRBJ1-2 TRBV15 CATSTGQGDGYTF
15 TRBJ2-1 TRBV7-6 CASSSSVPSGAEQFF
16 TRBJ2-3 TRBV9 CASSARLAGTTDTQYF
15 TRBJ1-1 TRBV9 CASSVGATTNTEAFF
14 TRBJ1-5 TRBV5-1 CASSPGGSNQPQHF
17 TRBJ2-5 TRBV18 CASSPGTGLYYQETQYF
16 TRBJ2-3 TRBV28 CASSQGLAGYTDTQYF
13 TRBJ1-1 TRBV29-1 CSVETGWNTEAFF
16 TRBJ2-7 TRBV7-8 CASSLGRLAGPYEQYF
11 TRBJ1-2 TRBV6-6 CASVSFGGYTF
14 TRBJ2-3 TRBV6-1 CASSRLAGRYTQYF
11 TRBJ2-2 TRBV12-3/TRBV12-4 CASRTLLELFF